This T cell receptor (beta chain) originates from a study of cytomegalovirus exposure and HLA in healthy donors. General study findings and limits: Further analysis was carried out later, and it showed several of the most significant clusters appearing linked to common viral pathogens. Some TCR beta chains (164 of them) were listed as cytomegalovirus-associated. TCR beta V- and J-gene trimming was later associated with a missense DCLRE1C variant.

From germline, CDR1 is SGHNT and CDR2 YYREEE (reference sequence). V was cut by 5 bases and J by 6 bases, with 11 bases left in between. The CDR3 consists of 13 residues. Comments on this clone: Its antigen is still unknown.

The PCR had 60 Vbeta and 13 Jbeta primers. Clones were read by immunoSEQ multiplex PCR, and TCRdb kept only the in-frame ones, dropping some. The data hold more than 150,000 clones, with more than 60% observed a single time. This TCR came from a woman aged 40 to 49 in good health and CMV-seropositive. The chain combines TRBV5-4 with TRBJ2-2, with D tentatively TRBD2 (6 bases). The source material was PBMCs. The DNA for the CDR3 is TGTGCCAGCAGGCGGACGGGAGCCGGGGAGCTGTTTTTT. Translated: CASRRTGAGELFF.